This entry lists 9 T cell receptor beta chains sequenced from one sample in a study of T cells in tuberculosis. This table comes from immunoSEQ multiplex PCR, and its TCRdb copy is limited to in-frame clones, with some not included. The sample holds fewer than 55,000 clones, about 95% seen once. The sample was PBMCs. These receptors came from a donor aged 10 to 29 with latent tuberculosis or without tuberculosis infection.

This clone was counted a few times. The chain has TRBV7-9 and TRBJ2-1; 11 bases agree with TRBD1. This CDR3 comprises 15 residues. V was clipped by 5 bases and J by 6 bases; unmatched bases: 6. Germline lookup yields CDR1 SEHNR and CDR2 FQNEAQ (reference sequence). CDR3 nucleotides: TGTGCCAGCAGCCCGGGACAGGGGGTGGGCAATGAGCAGTTCTTC. Translation: CASSPGQGVGNEQFF.

This chain connects TRBV30 to TRBJ2-2; D remains unclear. The CDR3 extends over 12 amino acids. Germline lookup yields CDR1 GTSNPN and CDR2 SVGIG (reference sequence). Trimming removed 4 bases from V and 5 bases from J, with 8 bases in between. Here the CDR3 reads CAWMAVTGELFF. CDR3 sequence (DNA): TGTGCCTGGATGGCGGTAACCGGGGAGCTGTTTTTT.

J is TRBJ2-1 and V is TRBV19; 8 bases agree with TRBD2. The CDR3 has 13 amino acids. J gave up 9 bases and V 1 base, and 2 bases lay outside the gene matches. The germline V gene encodes CDR1 LNHDA and CDR2 SQIVND (reference sequence). CDR3 DNA sequence: TGTGCCAGTAGTATAGCGGGGGGGCTTGAGCAGTTCTTC. This codes for CASSIAGGLEQFF.

The chain joins TRBV19 to TRBJ1-1; TRBD1 might be the D (5 bases). Germline CDR1 is LNHDA and CDR2 is SQIVND (reference sequence). This CDR3 has 14 amino acids. The V and J ends lost 6 bases and 0 bases respectively, with 11 bases between them. The CDR3 DNA sequence: TGTGCCAGTAGGCTAGGGGCCTTGAACACTGAAGCTTTCTTT. This sequence encodes CASRLGALNTEAFF.

This sequence joins TRBV30 and TRBJ2-2, with a possible D match to TRBD1 (6 bases). CDR1 and CDR2 (germline): GTSNPN, SVGIG (reference sequence). The CDR3 extends over 15 amino acids. Trimming pared 1 base from V and 5 bases from J, leaving 14 bases between. The CDR3, as DNA: TGTGCCTGGAGTGACTGGGGGCGATGGACCGGGGAGCTGTTTTTT. It codes for CAWSDWGRWTGELFF.

This clone was picked up one time. V is TRBV10-1 and J is TRBJ1-4; 7 bases line up with TRBD1. V was pared by 5 bases and J by 7 bases, with 10 bases of the junction left unmatched. The CDR3 is 15 amino acids. Per germline, CDR1 WNHNN and CDR2 SYGVQD (reference sequence). The DNA for the CDR3 is TGCGCCAGCAGTTATCATCCAGGGGGAGGTGAAAAACTGTTTTTT. It yields the protein CASSYHPGGGEKLFF.

This sequence joins TRBV11-2 and TRBJ2-2, with D possibly TRBD2 on 6 matching bases. The CDR3 runs 16 residues. Germline CDR1 SGHAT, CDR2 FQNNGV. Trimming left V 4 bases short and J 2 bases short, with 14 bases between. CDR3 residues: CASSYSGSFNTGELFF. The CDR3, as DNA: TGTGCCAGCAGCTATTCCGGGAGTTTTAACACCGGGGAGCTGTTTTTT.

The chain uses TRBV9 and TRBJ1-2; 9 bases line up with TRBD1. The junction had 1 base not matched to a gene; V was cut back by 3 bases and J by 4 bases. The length of the CDR3 is 13 residues. In germline, CDR1 is SGDLS, CDR2 YYNGEE. The CDR3 DNA sequence: TGTGCCAGCAGCGGACAGGGGGTCTATGGCTACACCTTC. It translates to CASSGQGVYGYTF.

The DNA of the CDR3 is TGTGCCAGCAGTCGACAGTGGCCTGGGGGGATGAACACTGAAGCTTTCTTT. This encodes CASSRQWPGGMNTEAFF. This sequence joins TRBV27 and TRBJ1-1, with D perhaps TRBD1 (5 bases). The CDR3 is 17 residues long. Trimming removed 5 bases at V and 0 bases at J, with 19 bases between. The germline V gene has CDR1 MNHEY and CDR2 SMNVEV (reference sequence).